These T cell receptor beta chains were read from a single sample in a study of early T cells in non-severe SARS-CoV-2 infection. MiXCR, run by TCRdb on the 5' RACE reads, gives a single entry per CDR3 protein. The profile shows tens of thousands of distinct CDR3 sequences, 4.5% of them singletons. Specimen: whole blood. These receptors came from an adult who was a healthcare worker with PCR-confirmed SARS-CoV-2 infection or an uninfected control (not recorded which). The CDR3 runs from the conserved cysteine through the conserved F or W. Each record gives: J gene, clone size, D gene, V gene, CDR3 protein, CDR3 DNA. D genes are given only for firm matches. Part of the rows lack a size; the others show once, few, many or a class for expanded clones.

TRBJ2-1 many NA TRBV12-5 CASGPGVLGANNEQFF TGTGCTAGTGGCCCTGGGGTCTTGGGGGCTAACAATGAGCAGTTCTTC
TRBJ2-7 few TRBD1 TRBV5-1 CSSSWRAGTALYEQYF TGCTCCAGCAGCTGGCGGGCCGGGACAGCCCTCTACGAGCAGTACTTC
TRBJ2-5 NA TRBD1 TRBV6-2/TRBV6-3 CASSYSAYDRVNTESQYF TGTGCCAGCAGTTACTCGGCGTACGACAGGGTAAATACGGAGTCCCAGTACTTC
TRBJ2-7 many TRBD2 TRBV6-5 CASTDSGRAYEQYF TGTGCCAGCACCGATAGCGGGAGGGCCTACGAGCAGTACTTC
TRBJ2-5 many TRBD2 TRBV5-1 CASSSGLAGTETQYF TGCGCCAGCAGCTCTGGACTAGCGGGAACGGAGACCCAGTACTTC
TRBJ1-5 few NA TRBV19 CASSARGGASNQPQHF TGTGCCAGTAGCGCAAGAGGGGGAGCGAGCAATCAGCCCCAGCATTTT
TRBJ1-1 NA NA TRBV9 CASSIGLVNTEAFF TGTGCCAGCAGCATCGGATTAGTGAACACTGAAGCTTTCTTT
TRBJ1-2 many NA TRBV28 CASSRPGTNYGYTF TGTGCCAGCAGTCGGCCCGGGACAAACTATGGCTACACCTTC
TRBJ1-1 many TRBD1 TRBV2 CASSGVRGDTEAFF TGTGCCAGCAGTGGGGTCAGGGGGGACACTGAAGCTTTCTTT
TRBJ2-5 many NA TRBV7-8 CATRGQPQGTQYF TGTGCCACCCGGGGCCAACCCCAGGGCACCCAGTACTTC
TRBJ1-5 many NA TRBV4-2 CASSQAGRGGQPQHF TGTGCCAGCAGCCAGGCCGGGAGGGGAGGTCAGCCCCAGCATTTT
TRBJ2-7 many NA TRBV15 CATSREKGLIYEQYF TGTGCCACCAGCAGAGAAAAGGGTTTAATATACGAGCAGTACTTC
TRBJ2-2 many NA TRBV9 CASSLGSNTGELFF TGTGCCAGCAGCCTGGGGTCGAACACCGGGGAGCTGTTTTTT
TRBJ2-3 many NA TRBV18 CASSPQDTQYF TGTGCCAGCTCACCACAAGATACGCAGTATTTT
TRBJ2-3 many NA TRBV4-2 CASSPGFFEPLATDTQYF TGTGCCAGCAGCCCGGGATTTTTCGAGCCACTTGCCACAGATACGCAGTATTTT
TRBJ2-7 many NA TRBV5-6 CASSLGSGDEQYF TGTGCCAGCAGCTTGGGTTCGGGGGACGAGCAGTACTTC
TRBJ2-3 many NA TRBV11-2 CASSRRLGRSTDTQYF TGTGCCAGCAGCCGGAGACTGGGGCGGAGCACAGATACGCAGTATTTT
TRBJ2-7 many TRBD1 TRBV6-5 CASSYSGTGGWEQYF TGTGCCAGCAGTTACTCCGGGACAGGGGGCTGGGAGCAGTACTTC